This entry is about one T cell receptor beta chain. Its matching antigen is unknown. Uncontrolled infection, other autoimmune disease, pregnancy or lactation excluded patients. The data were taken from a study of T cells in Graves' hyperthyroidism and ophthalmopathy. General study findings and limits: In blood, most of the thyroid clonotypes expanded above 0.001 were also present.

The TCR beta CDR3 regions underwent amplification using RNA transcripts as the source. RT-PCR in the first round (using the HTBI primer set) targeted the TCR CDR3. MiXCR, applied by TCRdb to the multiplex PCR reads, yields one record per CDR3 protein. Among fewer than 900,000 distinct CDR3 sequences listed, 16% were seen once. The clonotype originates from a man younger than 35 with Graves' hyperthyroidism. Material: blood.

The CDR3 spells CASSPRVQPVSGNTIYF. The CDR3 nucleotides read TGCGCCAGCAGCCCCCGGGTCCAGCCGGTCTCTGGAAACACCATATATTTT. The chain combines TRBV4-3 with TRBJ1-3; no reliable D call. Trimming shortened V by 4 bases and J by 0 bases, and 16 bases separated the two germline ends. Germline CDR1 LGHNA, CDR2 YSLEER. This CDR3 contains 17 residues.